This T cell receptor (beta chain) is drawn from a study of blood T cell repertoires in COVID-19 (dated by TCRdb to about 2020). Regarding the complete study: Samples covering the acute and convalescent phases of COVID-19 were provided by collaborators in the United States, Italy and Spain. The prospective study material was composed of cDNA or gDNA derived from T cells, B-cell-depleted T cells, or PBMCs. The dataset comprised deeply sampled blood TCRbeta repertoires from subjects exposed to, actively infected with, or recovered from COVID-19. The sample metadata nearly always contained a de-identified subject ID, COVID-19 status, age in years and sex. HLA class I and class II types, where available, came from metadata supplied by the sample provider rather than from assay-based typing. The repertoires were released in a freely available public database intended as a resource for research on the immune response to SARS-CoV-2. Samples were obtained from the ongoing ImmuneRACE study (first 160 participants) and from approximately 1,200 subjects provided by 6 global collaborators.

The immunoSEQ Assay, a bias-controlled multiplex PCR, was used to amplify TCRbeta CDR3 regions from genomic DNA. The original methods were these. The number of nucleated cells in each sample was estimated by amplification of reference gene primers within the assay. To quantify the absolute abundance of each unique TCRbeta CDR3 rearrangement, sequence reads were collapsed and filtered. For each sample, productive Simpson clonality was calculated by taking the square root of Simpson's diversity index across productive rearrangements. Held by TCRdb, this immuneACCESS table contains in-frame sequences only and omits some clones. Under half of the omission traces to an unresolved V gene where checked; the cause of the rest is unknown. D and trimming come from the DNA, and the V and J calls and clone size come from that table. Across this sample there are 150,000 to 200,000 clones, with about 82% seen only once. The ten largest clones take up roughly 5% of the sample.

A word on this clone: Its binding antigen is unknown. Base quality data are lacking; no much larger clone is found one base away.

Study-level results and caveats: The quantity of clinical and demographic metadata differed by source and by participant and was supplied without curation.

The V end loses 4 bases and the J end loses 2 bases, and a stretch of 10 bases separates them. The germline V gene (reference sequence) provides CDR1 SGHNT and CDR2 YYREEE. Taken from cysteine to phenylalanine, the CDR3 has 13 residues. The sequence is cut down to CDR3 DNA, 39 bases in frame from base 1. The collaborating institutions used their own protocols to collect whole blood in K2EDTA tubes. Collaborator samples were shipped for TCRbeta analysis as frozen whole blood, isolated PBMCs, or DNA extracted from either sample type. The sequenced sample was peripheral blood. The chain is encoded by TRBV5-4 joined to TRBJ2-7, with a weak D call of TRBD1 (5 bases match). The TCR originated in a woman in her 30s with acute or convalescent COVID-19. The CDR3: CASSPGQTYEQYF. The DNA sequence reads TGTGCCAGCAGCCCCGGACAAACCTACGAGCAGTACTTC.